This entry features one T cell receptor (beta chain) sequence. Its antigen is not identified. One end of the junction is discordant with germline, which a read error may explain. A second PCR, run for roughly 7 to 11 cycles, used a sample-barcoded 5' primer plus a J-beta primer mix. Every cDNA molecule carried a tag from a template-switch adaptor bearing 12 random nucleotides. TCRdb processed the 5' RACE reads anew with MiXCR; each CDR3 protein has one entry. The data contain 1.5 million to 2 million distinct CDR3 sequences, about 50% of them singletons. This sample was included in a study of blood T cells in healthy people across ages. Regarding the study as a whole: Per million T cells, the diversity of TCR beta decreased roughly linearly as age advanced. Estimates of diversity drawn from one million T cells were considered underestimates.

The germline gives CDR1 SQVTM, CDR2 ANQGSEA. The CDR3 runs to 12 residues. The receptor was isolated from a woman aged 40 to 49 in good health. The sample was blood. This rearrangement joins TRBV29-1 to TRBJ2-4; perhaps TRBD1 as D (5 bases). The DNA end lines up better with TRBJ2-5; the J call may be wrong. CDR3 residues: CSIEFSGETQYF. The CDR3 DNA follows: TGCAGCATTGAGTTCTCAGGGGAGACCCAGTACTTC.